This T cell receptor beta chain was captured by sequencing in a study of blood T cells in healthy people across ages. Study-wide results and caveats: Naive and antigen-experienced cells could not be conclusively compared, given unsorted PBMCs. While age rose, TCR beta diversity per million T cells dropped in a roughly linear way.

A word on this clonotype: The antigen is undetermined.

Trimming pared 6 bases from V and 0 bases from J, leaving 9 bases between. The germline gives CDR1 MNHNY, CDR2 SVGAGI (reference sequence). The CDR3 runs to 13 residues. The second PCR ran about 6 to 11 cycles with a sample-barcoded 5' primer and J-beta primers. TCRdb reanalysed the 5' RACE reads using MiXCR and keeps one entry per CDR3 protein. Here the sample spans about 1 million distinct CDR3 sequences, under 55% being singletons. The sample taken for sequencing was blood. The chain links TRBV6-6 to TRBJ2-7; D uncertain. The receptor was isolated from a woman aged 55-75 years in good health. CDR3 region: CASRLRSSYEQYF. CDR3 nucleotides: TGTGCCAGCAGATTACGAAGCTCCTACGAGCAGTACTTC.